This TCR beta chain was profiled in a study of blood T cell repertoires in COVID-19. At the level of the study: Whether acute or convalescent, the COVID-19 samples came from the United States, Italy and Spain. The cDNA or gDNA used as material had been derived from T cells, B-cell-depleted T cells, or PBMCs.

Original analysis: Reference gene primer amplification gave estimated nucleated cell counts. Using immunoSEQ multiplex PCR, the repertoire was profiled, and TCRdb retains in-frame clones only, with some absent. From that table come the V and J calls and clone size; the DNA was used to work out D and trimming. The sample includes 200,000 to 300,000 clones, 87% of them seen just once. The receptor comes from a woman aged 45-65 years with acute or convalescent COVID-19. The sample comprised peripheral blood.

The chain's CDR3 is CASSLVAGDGYTF. CDR3 DNA sequence: TGTGCCAGCAGTTTAGTGGCAGGGGATGGCTACACCTTC. This chain links TRBV12-3 or TRBV12-4 with TRBJ1-2; D is perhaps TRBD1 (6 bases). The V end was cut by 1 base, the J end by 6 bases, with 9 bases between. This CDR3 contains 13 residues.